This is a list of T cell receptor beta chains from one sample in a study of T cell responses to AZD1222 COVID-19 vaccine. Generated by immunoSEQ multiplex PCR, the TCRdb table keeps only in-frame clones and is missing some. Here the sample spans some 100,000 clones, more than 80% being singletons. The material sequenced was peripheral blood, taken 28 days after the second AZD1222 dose. These receptors were collected from an adult who received the AZD1222 COVID-19 vaccine. The CDR3 runs from the conserved cysteine through the conserved F or W. A D gene is named only where the DNA matches it firmly. Part of the rows lack a size; the others show once, few, many or a class for expanded clones.

J: TRBJ2-2; size: -; V: TRBV7-6; D: -; CDR3: CASSFGSRGDTGELFF; DNA: TGTGCCAGCAGCTTCGGCTCCCGGGGAGATACCGGGGAGCTGTTTTTT
J: TRBJ1-1; size: -; V: TRBV20-1; D: -; CDR3: CSASVVGGNTEAFF; DNA: TGCAGTGCTAGTGTAGTCGGGGGGAACACTGAAGCTTTCTTT
J: TRBJ1-2; size: -; V: TRBV5-1; D: -; CDR3: CASSLGFGGDYGYTF; DNA: TGCGCCAGCAGCTTGGGTTTCGGGGGGGACTATGGCTACACCTTC
J: TRBJ1-1; size: -; V: TRBV15; D: -; CDR3: CATRRDRDKDTEAFF; DNA: TGTGCCACCAGGAGAGACCGGGACAAGGACACTGAAGCTTTCTTT
J: TRBJ2-2; size: -; V: TRBV4-3; D: -; CDR3: CASSQEEGLIIAGSTGELFF; DNA: TGCGCCAGCAGCCAAGAAGAGGGTCTAATAATTGCGGGGAGCACCGGGGAGCTGTTTTTT
J: TRBJ1-1; size: few; V: TRBV18; D: -; CDR3: CASSAGPRHLNTEAFF; DNA: TGTGCCAGCTCAGCCGGGCCCCGACACCTGAACACTGAAGCTTTCTTT
J: TRBJ1-1; size: -; V: TRBV6-5; D: -; CDR3: CASSYSVAPNTEAFF; DNA: TGTGCCAGCAGTTACTCGGTGGCCCCGAACACTGAAGCTTTCTTT
J: TRBJ1-2; size: -; V: TRBV11-2; D: -; CDR3: CASSLPDGSYGYTF; DNA: TGTGCCAGCAGCTTACCGGACGGTTCCTATGGCTACACCTTC
J: TRBJ1-1; size: -; V: TRBV5-6; D: TRBD1; CDR3: CASSLEGANTEAFF; DNA: TGTGCCAGCAGCTTGGAGGGGGCGAACACTGAAGCTTTCTTT
J: TRBJ1-4; size: once; V: TRBV7-9; D: -; CDR3: CASSRGWRINEKLFF; DNA: TGTGCCAGCAGCCGGGGATGGAGGATTAATGAAAAACTGTTTTTT
J: TRBJ2-6; size: few; V: TRBV5-1; D: -; CDR3: CASSLTQAYSGANVLTF; DNA: TGCGCCAGCAGTTTGACACAAGCCTACTCTGGGGCCAACGTCCTGACTTTC
J: TRBJ1-1; size: -; V: TRBV21-1; D: -; CDR3: CASSKEDRGRAAFF; DNA: TGTGCCAGCAGCAAAGAGGATCGAGGCAGGGCTGCTTTCTTT
J: TRBJ1-5; size: once; V: TRBV30; D: TRBD1; CDR3: CAWSRGQKGQPQHF; DNA: TGTGCCTGGAGTAGGGGACAGAAAGGGCAGCCCCAGCATTTT
J: TRBJ2-7; size: few; V: TRBV19; D: -; CDR3: CASSIQAGPYEQYF; DNA: TGTGCCAGTAGTATACAGGCGGGGCCCTACGAGCAGTACTTC
J: TRBJ2-1; size: -; V: TRBV7-9; D: -; CDR3: CASSLGNEQFF; DNA: TGTGCCAGCAGCTTAGGCAATGAGCAGTTCTTC
J: TRBJ1-1; size: -; V: TRBV29-1; D: -; CDR3: CSVDHRDTEAFF; DNA: TGCAGCGTCGACCATCGGGATACTGAAGCTTTCTTT
J: TRBJ1-1; size: -; V: TRBV7-2; D: -; CDR3: CASSSNPNTEAFF; DNA: TGTGCCAGCAGCTCAAACCCAAACACTGAAGCTTTCTTT
J: TRBJ1-1; size: -; V: TRBV7-8; D: -; CDR3: CASSLGQGTEAFF; DNA: TGTGCCAGCAGCCTCGGTCAGGGCACTGAAGCTTTCTTT
J: TRBJ2-1; size: -; V: TRBV7-6; D: -; CDR3: CASSLEWGDEQFF; DNA: TGTGCCAGCAGCTTGGAATGGGGTGATGAGCAGTTCTTC
J: TRBJ1-4; size: once; V: TRBV6-5; D: -; CDR3: CASRYTVSGDEKLFF; DNA: TGTGCCAGCAGATATACGGTCTCCGGAGATGAAAAACTGTTTTTT
J: TRBJ1-5; size: -; V: TRBV6-5; D: -; CDR3: CASSPLFQPQHF; DNA: TGTGCCAGCAGTCCCTTATTTCAGCCCCAGCATTTT
J: TRBJ2-3; size: -; V: TRBV7-2; D: TRBD2; CDR3: CASSRLAGGITDTQYF; DNA: TGTGCCAGCAGCCGGTTAGCGGGGGGGATCACAGATACGCAGTATTTT
J: TRBJ2-3; size: -; V: TRBV12-2; D: -; CDR3: CARVGGASGRASTDTQYF; DNA: TGTGCAAGGGTAGGGGGGGCTAGCGGGAGGGCTAGCACAGATACGCAGTATTTT
J: TRBJ2-5; size: -; V: TRBV5-1; D: -; CDR3: CASSLEWRTSPQETQYF; DNA: TGCGCCAGCAGCTTGGAGTGGAGAACTAGCCCCCAAGAGACCCAGTACTTC
J: TRBJ2-7; size: -; V: TRBV12-5; D: -; CDR3: CASGFASYEQYF; DNA: TGTGCTAGTGGTTTCGCCTCTTACGAGCAGTACTTC
J: TRBJ2-3; size: once; V: TRBV19; D: TRBD1; CDR3: CASRRDRGTDTQYF; DNA: TGTGCCAGTCGCCGGGACAGGGGTACAGATACGCAGTATTTT
J: TRBJ1-2; size: -; V: TRBV12-3/TRBV12-4; D: TRBD1; CDR3: CASSFGGGNGYTF; DNA: TGTGCCAGCAGTTTTGGAGGGGGCAATGGCTACACCTTC
J: TRBJ1-1; size: -; V: TRBV19; D: -; CDR3: CASSADRNTEAFF; DNA: TGTGCCAGTAGTGCCGACAGGAACACTGAAGCTTTCTTT
J: TRBJ2-7; size: -; V: TRBV10-1; D: -; CDR3: CASPGDGYF; DNA: TGCGCCAGCCCTGGAGATGGGTACTTC